This passage covers 9 T cell receptor beta chains from one sample sequenced in a study of blood T cell repertoires in COVID-19. Assay used: immunoSEQ multiplex PCR; TCRdb lists only in-frame clones, some missing. Counted here are some 280,000 clones, 89% occurring once; the ten biggest clones make up around an eighth. Sequencing was performed on peripheral blood. The source is a woman aged 60-70 years with acute or convalescent COVID-19.

The J gene is TRBJ1-1, the V gene TRBV6-5, with D hard to call. The CDR3 spans 13 residues. The germline gives CDR1 MNHEY, CDR2 SVGAGI. V lost 0 bases and J 6 bases, leaving 8 bases between the germline ends. CDR3 in DNA: TGTGCCAGCAGTTACTCTAGTCCTGCTGAAGCTTTCTTT. This translates into CASSYSSPAEAFF.

This sequence joins TRBV5-1 and TRBJ2-7, with TRBD2 identical over 9 bases. This CDR3 spans 15 amino acids. Germline V gene lookup returns CDR1 SGHRS and CDR2 YFSETQ. V trimming: 0 bases; J trimming: 0 bases; junction bases outside the gene matches: 1. The CDR3 sequence is CASSLGTSASYEQYF. CDR3 DNA sequence: TGCGCCAGCAGCTTGGGGACTAGCGCCTCCTACGAGCAGTACTTC.

The chain couples TRBV5-5 to TRBJ2-7; TRBD2 is a possible D gene (6 bases). In germline, CDR1 is SGHKS, CDR2 YYEKEE (reference sequence). The CDR3 consists of 13 residues. V lost 0 bases and J 7 bases, leaving 11 bases between the germline ends. CDR3 in amino acids: CASSLEAAGEQYF. In nucleotides, the CDR3 is TGTGCCAGCAGCTTGGAGGCGGCGGGGGAGCAGTACTTC.

The chain carries TRBV18 and TRBJ1-1; TRBD1 aligns across 7 bases. V dropped 6 bases and J dropped 3; count of bases not matched to a gene: 13. The germline V gene encodes CDR1 KGHSH and CDR2 LQKENI. This CDR3 spans 16 amino acids. CDR3 amino acids: CASSTRQGSAHTEAFF. CDR3 nucleotides: TGTGCCAGCTCCACACGACAGGGATCAGCACACACTGAAGCTTTCTTT.

This clone has only a few counts. The rearrangement joins TRBV19 to TRBJ1-2; no reliable D call. V lost 4 bases and J 3 bases, leaving 6 bases between the germline ends. CDR3 length equals 12 residues. Germline V lookup: CDR1 LNHDA, CDR2 SQIVND (reference sequence). The CDR3 sequence: CASSNQDYGYTF. The CDR3 DNA is TGTGCCAGTAGTAATCAGGACTATGGCTACACCTTC. The variable domain in full, with the rest retrieved from reference TRBV19 and TRBJ1-2, is DGGITQSPKYLFRKEGQNVTLSCEQNLNHDAMYWYRQDPGQGLRLIYYSQIVNDFQKGDIAEGYSVSREKKESFPLTVTSAQKNPTAFYLCASSNQDYGYTFGSGTRLTVV.

The chain employs TRBV28 and TRBJ1-2, with 9 bases aligning to TRBD1. Germline CDR1 MDHEN, CDR2 SYDVKM. J gave up 8 bases and V 7 bases, and 17 bases lay outside the gene matches. The CDR3 has 16 residues. CDR3 in amino acids: CASKNSEGQGRGGYTF. The DNA for the CDR3 is TGTGCCAGCAAAAATTCTGAAGGACAGGGGAGGGGAGGCTACACCTTC.

The V gene is TRBV7-6, the J gene TRBJ2-1; D is undetermined. Germline V lookup: CDR1 SGHVS, CDR2 FNYEAQ. This CDR3 contains 16 residues. V lost 1 base and J lost 3, with 13 bases in between. The CDR3, as DNA: TGTGCCAGCAGCTTAGGGTGGCAGAATCGCTACAATGAGCAGTTCTTC. Amino acid sequence: CASSLGWQNRYNEQFF.

The genes are TRBV5-6 and TRBJ2-7; TRBD2 is a possible D gene (5 bases). V was cut by 3 bases and J by 3 bases, with 10 bases left in between. Germline V lookup: CDR1 SGHDT, CDR2 YYEEEE. This CDR3 spans 13 amino acids. The CDR3 spells CASSSGILYEQYF. In DNA form, the CDR3 reads TGTGCCAGCAGCTCCGGGATACTCTACGAGCAGTACTTC. Together with reference TRBV5-6 and TRBJ2-7, the CDR3 gives the full variable domain: DAGVTQSPTHLIKTRGQQVTLRCSPKSGHDTVSWYQQALGQGPQFIFQYYEEEERQRGNFPDRFSGHQFPNYSSELNVNALLLGDSALYLCASSSGILYEQYFGPGTRLTVT.

The V gene is TRBV2, the J gene TRBJ2-7, with D perhaps TRBD2 (5 bases). The V end lost 4 bases, the J end lost 6 bases, and 13 bases lay between the germline ends. Germline V gives CDR1 SNHLY, CDR2 FYNNEI. This CDR3 spans 13 amino acids. This chain's CDR3 is CASSGSVNGEQYF. The CDR3, as DNA: TGTGCCAGCAGTGGTAGCGTTAATGGCGAGCAGTACTTC.